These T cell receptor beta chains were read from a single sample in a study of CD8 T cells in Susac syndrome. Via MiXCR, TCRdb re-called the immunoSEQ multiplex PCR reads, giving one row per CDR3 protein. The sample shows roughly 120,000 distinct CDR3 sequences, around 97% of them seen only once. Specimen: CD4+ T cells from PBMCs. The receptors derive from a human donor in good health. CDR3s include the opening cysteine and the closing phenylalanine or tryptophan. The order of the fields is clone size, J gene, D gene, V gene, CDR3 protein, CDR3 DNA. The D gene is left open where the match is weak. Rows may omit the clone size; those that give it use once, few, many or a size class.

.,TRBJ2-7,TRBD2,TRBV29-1,CSVSGRFSYEQYF,TGCAGCGTTAGCGGGAGATTCTCCTACGAGCAGTACTTC
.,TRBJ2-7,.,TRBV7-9,CASSLQANYEQYF,TGTGCCAGCAGCTTACAGGCTAACTACGAGCAGTACTTC
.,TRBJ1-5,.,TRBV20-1,CSARYSNQPQHF,TGCAGTGCTAGATATAGCAATCAGCCCCAGCATTTT
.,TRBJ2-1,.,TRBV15,CATSRDAGAYNEQFF,TGTGCCACCAGCAGAGACGCAGGGGCCTACAATGAGCAGTTCTTC
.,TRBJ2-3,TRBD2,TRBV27,CASSLIAGGRYTQYF,TGTGCCAGCAGTTTAATAGCGGGAGGGAGATATACGCAGTATTTT
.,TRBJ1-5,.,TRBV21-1,CASSADGTGGQPQHF,TGTGCCAGCAGCGCCGACGGGACAGGGGGTCAGCCCCAGCATTTT
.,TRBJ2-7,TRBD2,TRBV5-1,CASRWTSGGYEQYF,TGCGCCAGCAGGTGGACTAGCGGGGGCTACGAGCAGTACTTC
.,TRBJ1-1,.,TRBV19,CASSIFGGMNTEAFF,TGTGCCAGTAGTATATTCGGGGGGATGAACACTGAAGCTTTCTTT
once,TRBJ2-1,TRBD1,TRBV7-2,CASCQGTGAYNEQFF,TGTGCCAGCTGTCAAGGGACAGGGGCCTACAATGAGCAGTTCTTC
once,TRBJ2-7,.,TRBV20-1,CSARHGAGTPAVF,TGCAGTGCTAGACACGGCGCCGGGACACCAGCGGTCTTC
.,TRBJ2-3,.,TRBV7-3,CASSTGASDTQYF,TGTGCCAGCAGCACCGGGGCGTCAGATACGCAGTATTTT
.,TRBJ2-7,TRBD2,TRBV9,CASSVGASGESYEQYF,TGTGCCAGCAGCGTAGGAGCTAGCGGGGAGTCCTACGAGCAGTACTTC
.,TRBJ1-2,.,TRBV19,CASSIGTVFGGYTF,TGTGCCAGTTCTATCGGGACGGTGTTTGGTGGCTACACCTTC
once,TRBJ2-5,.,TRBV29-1,CSEQGAYETQYF,TGCAGCGAGCAGGGCGCCTACGAGACCCAGTACTTC
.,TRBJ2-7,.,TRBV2,CASVRVGGYEQYF,TGTGCCAGCGTCAGGGTTGGGGGCTACGAGCAGTACTTC
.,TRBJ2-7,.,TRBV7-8,CASSRTTTGNYEQYF,TGTGCCAGCAGCCGGACCACCACAGGGAACTACGAGCAGTACTTC
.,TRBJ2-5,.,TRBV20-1,CSAKDSKLQETQYF,TGCAGTGCTAAGGACTCTAAACTTCAAGAGACCCAGTACTTC
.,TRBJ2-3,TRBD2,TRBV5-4,CASSHGGVASDTQYF,TGTGCCAGCAGCCACGGGGGGGTAGCGAGTGATACGCAGTATTTT
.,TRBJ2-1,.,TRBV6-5,CASSYSTEGRSYNEQFF,TGTGCCAGCAGTTACTCGACGGAGGGTAGGTCCTACAATGAGCAGTTCTTC
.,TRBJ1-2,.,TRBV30,CAWSVPGASGYTF,TGTGCCTGGAGTGTCCCGGGGGCAAGTGGCTACACCTTC
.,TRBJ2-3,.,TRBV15,CATSREGQDTDTQYF,TGTGCCACCAGCAGAGAGGGACAAGACACAGATACGCAGTATTTT
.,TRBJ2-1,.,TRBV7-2,CASSEPGLRKSSYNEQFF,TGTGCCAGCAGCGAACCGGGACTGCGGAAGAGCTCCTACAATGAGCAGTTCTTC
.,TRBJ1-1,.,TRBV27,CASSLSGSGNREAFF,TGTGCCAGCAGTTTATCCGGTTCGGGGAATAGAGAGGCTTTCTTT
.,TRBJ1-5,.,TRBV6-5,CASRPGQRHQPQHF,TGTGCCAGCAGACCCGGACAGCGCCATCAGCCCCAGCATTTT
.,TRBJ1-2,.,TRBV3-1,CASSPDTYYGYTF,TGTGCCAGCAGTCCGGACACGTACTATGGCTACACCTTC
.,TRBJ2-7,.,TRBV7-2,CASSLYEGSVHEQYF,TGTGCCAGCAGCTTATATGAGGGGAGCGTCCACGAGCAGTACTTC
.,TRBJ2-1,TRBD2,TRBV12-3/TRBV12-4,CANPPGTSVSRGEQFF,TGTGCCAACCCTCCCGGGACTAGCGTCTCCCGGGGTGAGCAGTTCTTC
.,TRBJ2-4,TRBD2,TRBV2,CASMRGTSGSVQYF,TGTGCCAGCATGAGAGGGACTAGCGGGTCCGTTCAGTACTTC
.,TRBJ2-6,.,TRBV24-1,CATSGPSGANVLTF,TGTGCCACCTCAGGGCCCTCTGGGGCCAACGTCCTGACTTTC
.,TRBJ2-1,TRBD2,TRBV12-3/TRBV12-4,CASSDAGLAGPYNEQFF,TGTGCCAGCAGTGATGCGGGACTAGCGGGACCCTACAATGAGCAGTTCTTC
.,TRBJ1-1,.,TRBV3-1,CASSQDWLRGAGAFF,TGTGCCAGCAGCCAAGATTGGTTACGGGGGGCCGGAGCTTTCTTT
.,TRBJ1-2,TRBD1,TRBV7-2,CASSLWTGNYGYTF,TGTGCCAGCAGCCTATGGACAGGGAACTATGGCTACACCTTC
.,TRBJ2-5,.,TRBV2,CASSGMWGSETQYF,TGTGCCAGCTCCGGTATGTGGGGGAGCGAGACCCAGTACTTC
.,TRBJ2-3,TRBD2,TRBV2,CASSPSSGGADTQYF,TGTGCCAGCAGTCCCTCTAGCGGGGGGGCAGATACGCAGTATTTT
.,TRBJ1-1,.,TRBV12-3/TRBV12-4,CASSLRNTEAFF,TGTGCCAGCAGTTTAAGAAACACTGAAGCTTTCTTT
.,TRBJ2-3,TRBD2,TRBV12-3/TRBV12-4,CASSQTSGRQDTQYF,TGTGCCAGCAGCCAGACTAGCGGGAGGCAAGATACGCAGTATTTT
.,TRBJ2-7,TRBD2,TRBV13,CASSLGAGGFEQYF,TGTGCCAGCAGCTTAGGCGCCGGGGGGTTCGAGCAGTACTTC
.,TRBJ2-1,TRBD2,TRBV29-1,CSVVGLAGNEQFF,TGCAGCGTTGTAGGACTAGCGGGCAATGAGCAGTTCTTC
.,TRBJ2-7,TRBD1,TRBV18,CASSPSTGVDEQYF,TGTGCCAGCTCACCTTCGACAGGGGTCGACGAGCAGTACTTC
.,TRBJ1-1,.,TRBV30,CAWSAPLGNTEAFF,TGTGCCTGGAGTGCCCCACTGGGGAACACTGAAGCTTTCTTT
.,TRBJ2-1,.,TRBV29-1,CSPAHLANEQFF,TGCAGCCCCGCTCATCTGGCCAATGAGCAGTTCTTC
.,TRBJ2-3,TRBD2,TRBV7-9,CASSLLAGITDTQYF,TGTGCCAGCAGCCTACTAGCGGGAATTACAGATACGCAGTATTTT
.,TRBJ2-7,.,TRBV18,CASSPWQGDYEQYF,TGTGCCAGCTCACCATGGCAGGGCGACTACGAGCAGTACTTC
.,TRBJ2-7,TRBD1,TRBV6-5,CASSVPSTGAGEQYF,TGTGCCAGCAGTGTTCCCTCGACAGGGGCGGGAGAGCAGTACTTC
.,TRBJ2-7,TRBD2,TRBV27,CASSFTSGGAYDYEQYF,TGTGCCAGCAGTTTCACTAGCGGGGGGGCCTATGACTACGAGCAGTACTTC